There are many counts of the clone carrying this TCR beta chain. Its target is unknown. This entry belongs to a study of spatial heterogeneity in lung cancer. Findings of the study overall: Counts for ubiquitous and regional expanded TCRs went along with ubiquitous and regional nonsynonymous mutations, respectively. The number of expanded tumor alpha and beta chains correlated with mutation number.

Individually, TCR cDNA molecules were each labelled with a unique molecular identifier. A single record per CDR3 protein comes from TCRdb applying MiXCR to the 5' RACE reads. The data hold roughly 9,300 distinct CDR3 sequences, with roughly 6% observed a single time. This CDR3 contains 17 residues. CDR1 is SGHTA and CDR2 is FQGTGA in the germline V gene. V lost 4 bases and J lost 4, with 17 bases in between. Time point denoted: sample taken at primary tumor resection. No cell sorting; template was whole RNA from tumor, lung tissue or PBMC. The material was lung tumor tissue, obtained at surgery. The chain recombines TRBV7-3 with TRBJ2-6; D remains ambiguous. This receptor was identified in a male donor with early-stage non-small cell lung cancer. The CDR3 is CASSSPLGRTGANVLTF. For the CDR3, the DNA is TGTGCCAGCAGCTCCCCCCTGGGCAGGACCGGGGCCAACGTCCTGACTTTC. Together with reference TRBV7-3 and TRBJ2-6, the CDR3 gives the full variable domain: GAGVSQTPSNKVTEKGKYVELRCDPISGHTALYWYRQSLGQGPEFLIYFQGTGAADDSGLPNDRFFAVRPEGSVSTLKIQRTERGDSAVYLCASSSPLGRTGANVLTFGAGSRLTVL.